Below are 18 T cell receptor beta chains sequenced from a single sample in a study of cytomegalovirus exposure and HLA in healthy donors. PCR involved 60 Vbeta and 13 Jbeta primers. Method: immunoSEQ multiplex PCR; TCRdb's copy keeps in-frame clones and lacks some. The sample holds more than 85,000 clones, around 76% seen once. Input material: PBMCs. The receptors here all came from a man between 25 and 39 years old in good health and CMV-seropositive.

The V and J genes are TRBV7-3 and TRBJ1-1; perhaps TRBD1 as D (6 bases). Germline lookup yields CDR1 SGHTA and CDR2 FQGTGA. Trimming took 4 bases from V and 2 from J, leaving 11 bases between them. This CDR3 comprises 14 residues. The CDR3 DNA sequence: TGTGCCAGCAGCTCATCCAGGGGTAACACTGAAGCTTTCTTT. Its protein is CASSSSRGNTEAFF.

The chain links TRBV5-4 to TRBJ1-6, with D unclear. Between the trimmed V and J ends, which lost 0 bases and 6 bases, there was a span of 10 bases. This CDR3 region has 15 residues. Germline V gives CDR1 SGHNT, CDR2 YYREEE (reference sequence). CDR3 nucleotide sequence: TGTGCCAGCAGCTTGGCCGAACAGACTAATTCACCCCTCCACTTT. Its translation is CASSLAEQTNSPLHF.

The V gene is TRBV9, the J gene TRBJ1-6, with 11 bases that match TRBD1. The V gene end was trimmed by 4 bases and the J gene end by 10 bases; junction bases not matched to a gene: 4. The germline CDR1 and CDR2 sequences are SGDLS and YYNGEE. The CDR3 length is 14 residues. Written as DNA, the CDR3 is TGTGCCAGCAGCATGGGACAGGGGGGCTCACCCCTCCACTTT. Translating it yields CASSMGQGGSPLHF.

V gene TRBV15 combines with J gene TRBJ2-5; possibly TRBD2 for D (5 bases). The J call is uncertain, as TRBJ2-7 better fits the DNA end. The CDR3 loop spans 13 amino acids. In germline, CDR1 is LNHNV, CDR2 YYDKDF (reference sequence). This chain's CDR3 is CATRGRSSYEQYF. In DNA, the CDR3 is TGTGCCACCCGAGGGCGGAGCTCCTACGAGCAGTACTTC.

This clone was found a few times. This sequence joins TRBV6-4 and TRBJ1-1, with D possibly TRBD1 on 6 matching bases. From germline, CDR1 is MRHNA and CDR2 SNTAGT. The CDR3 consists of 14 residues. V lost 4 bases and J lost 4, with 13 bases in between. CDR3: CASSGGRGLTEAFF. Written as DNA, the CDR3 is TGTGCCAGCAGTGGAGGCAGGGGCCTCACTGAAGCTTTCTTT.

The chain has TRBV7-9 and TRBJ1-2; 7 positions agree with TRBD1. Germline CDR1 reads SEHNR; CDR2 reads FQNEAQ (reference sequence). V was pared by 7 bases and J by 8 bases, with 13 bases of the junction left unmatched. This CDR3 has 14 residues. CDR3 residues: CASIPETGQRGYTF. In DNA, the CDR3 is TGTGCCAGCATCCCGGAGACAGGGCAGCGGGGCTACACCTTC.

This chain links TRBV5-1 with TRBJ1-6, with 7 bases matching TRBD1. The J segment lost 7 bases and the V segment lost 4 bases, leaving 5 bases of the junction unmatched. The CDR3 has 14 residues. Germline V lookup: CDR1 SGHRS, CDR2 YFSETQ. The CDR3 nucleotides read TGCGCCAGCAGCAGGGGGCATGGGAATTCACCCCTCCACTTT. Its protein product is CASSRGHGNSPLHF.

This chain links TRBV20-1 with TRBJ2-7; D is unresolved. The V end was cut by 7 bases, the J end by 3 bases, with 10 bases between. The CDR3 has 11 amino acids. Looked up from germline, CDR1 is DFQATT and CDR2 is SNEGSKA (reference sequence). This chain's CDR3 is CSVTRDYEQYF. CDR3 coding DNA: TGCAGTGTCACCCGCGACTACGAGCAGTACTTC.

The V and J genes are TRBV7-8 and TRBJ2-2, with 7 bases aligning to TRBD1. The V and J ends lost 5 bases and 3 bases, in that order; junction bases with no gene match: 9. Germline loops: CDR1 SGHVS, CDR2 FQNEAQ. The CDR3 covers 16 residues. As DNA, the CDR3 is TGTGCCAGCAGCCCGGTGGGGACAGAGTACACCGGGGAGCTGTTTTTT. Its protein is CASSPVGTEYTGELFF.

This chain joins TRBV4-1 and TRBJ2-7; 11 bases map to TRBD1. Germline trimming cut 5 bases from V and 3 bases from J; bases unmatched to any gene: 3. The CDR3 covers 14 residues. Germline V lookup: CDR1 MGHRA, CDR2 YSYEKL. In DNA form, the CDR3 reads TGCGCCAGCAGCATCGGGACAGGGGGCTACGAGCAGTACTTC. Residues: CASSIGTGGYEQYF.

The chain employs TRBV19 and TRBJ1-3; the D gene is possibly TRBD1 (5 bases). Germline values: CDR1 LNHDA, CDR2 SQIVND (reference sequence). V was clipped by 8 bases and J by 1 base, with 24 bases between them. The CDR3 length is 18 residues. CDR3 residues: CASPSIGDDGASGNTIYF. CDR3 bases: TGTGCCAGTCCGAGTATAGGGGATGACGGCGCGTCTGGAAACACCATATATTTT.

The chain links TRBV19 to TRBJ1-4; tentative D call: TRBD1 (6 bases). The CDR3 extends over 15 amino acids. V was shortened by 8 bases and J by 3 bases, with 16 bases between the two germline ends. CDR1 is LNHDA, CDR2 SQIVND, per germline (reference sequence). The CDR3 loop is CASSIRQAPNEKLFF. The CDR3 bases are TGTGCCAGTTCAATTCGACAGGCCCCTAATGAAAAACTGTTTTTT.

The chain has TRBV6-1 and TRBJ1-6; 9 bases agree with TRBD1. Unmatched junction bases numbered 9, after V lost 11 bases and J lost 10 bases. The CDR3 runs 13 residues. Germline V gene data show CDR1 as MNHNS and CDR2 as SASEGT. CDR3 sequence reads: CAGARTGESPLHF. In DNA form, the CDR3 reads TGTGCCGGCGCGCGGACAGGGGAATCACCCCTCCACTTT.

The chain joins TRBV18 to TRBJ1-5, with 7 positions matching TRBD1. The CDR3 is 13 residues long. J was trimmed by 8 bases and V by 5 bases; bases with no gene match: 6. Germline V CDR1 and CDR2: KGHSH, LQKENI. The CDR3 protein is CASSETGNKPQHF. The DNA of the CDR3 is TGTGCCAGCTCAGAGACAGGGAATAAGCCCCAGCATTTT.

This chain links TRBV13 with TRBJ2-1; 9 bases align to TRBD2. The CDR3 has 15 residues. V lost 5 bases to trimming and J lost 5 bases; unmatched junction nucleotides: 7. The germline CDR1 and CDR2 sequences are PRHDT and FYEKMQ (reference sequence). The CDR3 region is CASSTRAGGDNEQFF. In nucleotides, the CDR3 is TGTGCCAGCAGCACCCGAGCGGGGGGTGACAATGAGCAGTTCTTC.

The J gene is TRBJ2-3, the V gene TRBV11-1; possible D gene TRBD1, 6 bases. Trimming took 5 bases from V and 4 from J, leaving 19 bases between them. This CDR3 spans 16 amino acids. Germline V gene lookup returns CDR1 SGHAT and CDR2 FQDESV (reference sequence). The CDR3 nucleotides read TGTGCCAGCAGCCCCCGACAGATCAGGGGTGCAGATACGCAGTATTTT. This gives the protein CASSPRQIRGADTQYF.

This clone was seen just once. This chain connects TRBV9 to TRBJ2-7; 9 nucleotides line up with TRBD1. The germline V gene encodes CDR1 SGDLS and CDR2 YYNGEE. CDR3 size: 16 residues. V shed 0 bases, J shed 1 base, and the junction held 5 bases outside the gene matches. The CDR3 coding sequence is TGTGCCAGCAGCGTAGAGGGGACAGGGACTTCCTACGAGCAGTACTTC. It yields the protein CASSVEGTGTSYEQYF.

V usage is TRBV19 and J usage is TRBJ2-5; the D gene is possibly TRBD1 (6 bases). From germline, CDR1 is LNHDA and CDR2 SQIVND (reference sequence). The CDR3 sequence is 15 residues long. Trimming pared 5 bases from V and 4 bases from J, leaving 17 bases between. CDR3 DNA sequence: TGTGCCAGTAGTTCTGGGACGGTCAGGGGAGAGACCCAGTACTTC. It encodes CASSSGTVRGETQYF.